This entry features one T cell receptor beta chain sequence. This sample stems from a study of control samples from healthy donors and cancer patients. Profiled with immunoSEQ multiplex PCR; TCRdb holds only in-frame clones, not every one. The sample includes roughly 98,000 clones, around 80% seen only once; the top ten take roughly 9.8%. This CDR3 contains 17 residues. V lost 7 bases and J lost 1; bases outside the gene matches: 14. Looked up from germline, CDR1 is SGHVS and CDR2 is FQNEAQ. The chain recombines TRBV7-8 with TRBJ2-3, with 7 bases matching TRBD2. The clonotype comes from a woman aged 55-75 years in good health. Sequenced: blood. The CDR3 coding sequence is TGTGCCAGCACTCCAGAATGGAGGGCGGGGGGCACAGATACGCAGTATTTT. As protein: CASTPEWRAGGTDTQYF.